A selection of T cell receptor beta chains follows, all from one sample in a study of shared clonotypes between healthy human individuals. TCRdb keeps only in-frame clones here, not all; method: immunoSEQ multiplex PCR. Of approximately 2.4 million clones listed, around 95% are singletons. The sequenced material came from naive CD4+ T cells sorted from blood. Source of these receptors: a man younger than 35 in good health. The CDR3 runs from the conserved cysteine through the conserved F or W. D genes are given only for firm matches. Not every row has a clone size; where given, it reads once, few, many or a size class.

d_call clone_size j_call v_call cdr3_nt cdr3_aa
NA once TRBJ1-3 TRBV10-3 TGTGCCATCAGAAAGACGGAAGTCTCTGGAAACACCATATATTTT CAIRKTEVSGNTIYF
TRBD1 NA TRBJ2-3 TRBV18 TGTGCCAGCATAGACAGGGAGCCCACAGATACGCAGTATTTT CASIDREPTDTQYF
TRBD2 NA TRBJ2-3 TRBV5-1 TGCGCCAGCAGCTTGGGCGGGAGTTTAGATACGCAGTATTTT CASSLGGSLDTQYF
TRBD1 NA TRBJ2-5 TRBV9 TGTGCCAGCAGCGTAGCTACAGGGGGACAAGAGACCCAGTACTTC CASSVATGGQETQYF
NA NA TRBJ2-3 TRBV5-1 TGCGCCAGCAGCTTGGTCGGGGGTCAGGATACGCAGTATTTT CASSLVGGQDTQYF
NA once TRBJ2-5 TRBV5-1 TGCGCCAGCAGCTTGTTCGGGGGCCAAGAGACCCAGTACTTC CASSLFGGQETQYF
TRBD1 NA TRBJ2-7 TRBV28 TGTGCCAGCAGTTCACCGGGACAGGGGGCGGACGAGCAGTACTTC CASSSPGQGADEQYF
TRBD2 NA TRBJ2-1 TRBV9 TGTGCCAGCAGCTTGAGAGCGGGGGGCTCCTACAATGAGCAGTTCTTC CASSLRAGGSYNEQFF
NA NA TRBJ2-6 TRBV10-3 TGTGCCATCAGTGAGGGGGGTGCCGGGGCCAACGTCCTGACTTTC CAISEGGAGANVLTF
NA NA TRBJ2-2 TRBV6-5 TGTGCCAGCAGTTACGGGGGGCTCGGCACCGGGGAGCTGTTTTTT CASSYGGLGTGELFF
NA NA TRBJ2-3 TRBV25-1 TGTGCCAGCAGTGATCGCCCAGAGACCGCACTTCCGCAGTATTTT CASSDRPETALPQYF
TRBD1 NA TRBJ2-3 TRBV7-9 TGTGCCAGCAGCGACTTCCGACAGGGTCGCACAGATACGCAGTATTTT CASSDFRQGRTDTQYF
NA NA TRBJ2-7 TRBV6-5 TGTGCCAGCGCGGACCCCTACGAGCAGTACTTC CASADPYEQYF
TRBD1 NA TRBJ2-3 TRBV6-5 TGTGCCAGCAGTCCGACAGGGGTGCAGACAGATACGCAGTATTTT CASSPTGVQTDTQYF
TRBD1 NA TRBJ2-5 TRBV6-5 TGTGCCAGCAGTTACTCCTCAGGACAGGGTATCGAGACCCAGTACTTC CASSYSSGQGIETQYF
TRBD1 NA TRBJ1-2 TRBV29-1 TGCAGCGTTGAAGTACTCGGACAGGGGGCAGCTAACTATGGCTACACCTTC CSVEVLGQGAANYGYTF
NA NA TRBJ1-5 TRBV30 TGTGCCTGGACCCCCCAGGGCAATCAGCCCCAGCATTTT CAWTPQGNQPQHF
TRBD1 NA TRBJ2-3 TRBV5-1 TGCGCCAGCAGCAGGACAGGTTCAGGTACGCAGTATTTT CASSRTGSGTQYF
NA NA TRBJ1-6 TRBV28 TGTGCTTCCCGGGATACCTATAATTCACCCCTCCACTTT CASRDTYNSPLHF
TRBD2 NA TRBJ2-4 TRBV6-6 TGTGCCAGCAGTACCGGGACTAGCGGGATTGAAGATCAGTACTTC CASSTGTSGIEDQYF
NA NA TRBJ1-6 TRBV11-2 TGTGCCAGCAGCTTATGGGAGGGGGATTCACCCCTCCACTTT CASSLWEGDSPLHF
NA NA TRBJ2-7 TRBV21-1 TGTGCCAGCAGCAAAGCGGGTTCCAGCGGGGTCCTCTCCTACGAGCAGTACTTC CASSKAGSSGVLSYEQYF
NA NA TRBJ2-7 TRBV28 TGTGCCAGCAGTTCCGCGGGACAGACCTACGAGCAGTACTTC CASSSAGQTYEQYF
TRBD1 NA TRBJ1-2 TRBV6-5 TGTGCCAGCAGACCCGGGACAGGAGGGTTTGGTGGCTACACCTTC CASRPGTGGFGGYTF
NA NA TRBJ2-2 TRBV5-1 TGCGCCAGCAGCTTGCTGAAAGGGGAGCTGTTTTTT CASSLLKGELFF
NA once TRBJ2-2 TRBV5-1 TGCGCCAGCAGCCTTTTACAGGGAACCGGGGAGCTGTTTTTT CASSLLQGTGELFF